What follows describes a single T cell receptor beta chain. Its specific antigen is unknown. No quality values exist for individual bases; no much larger clone is one base distant. The data were taken from a study of response to subunit inactivated influenza vaccine listed by TCRdb under 2018. For the study in its entirety: Deep quantitative T cell receptor repertoire profiling was used in the study to track responses to a trivalent subunit inactivated influenza vaccine.

The method behind the library was RT-PCR. TCRdb names Illumina HiSeq 2500 as the instrument used. TCRdb reanalyzed the raw reads on its own, using fastp at Q25 for trimming and MiXCR for clone calling, and kept in-frame beta chains. Merged by CDR3 protein, the rows form single entries marked with the most common genes and DNA. The sample includes about half a million distinct CDR3 sequences, with roughly 25% observed a single time. 1.5% to 2% of the sample is held by the ten biggest clonotypes. From the cysteine up to the phenylalanine, the CDR3 has a length of 16 residues. Only the CDR3 DNA is retained, 48 bases long and in frame from the first base. V and J are trimmed by 6 bases and 0 bases, and the gene matches miss 7 bases of the junction. Taken from the germline V gene, the CDR1 and CDR2 loops are MNHNS and SASEGT. Beyond this particular receptor, the publication reports: The authors suggested that each seasonal influenza vaccination may recruit only a limited number of new T cells.

The sequence joins TRBV6-1 to TRBJ2-1, and 8 junction bases match TRBD2. The origin of this receptor is a man over 45 who received an inactivated influenza vaccine. Donor details come from another sample of the same person, matched by shared clones. Sequencing was performed on CD4+ T cells sorted from PBMCs, taken 5 days after vaccination. The CDR3 has the sequence CASRPHSGSSYNEQFF. The DNA sequence is as follows: TGTGCCAGCAGGCCCCACAGCGGGAGCTCCTACAATGAGCAGTTCTTC.